This is a list of T cell receptor beta chains from one sample in a study of OX40 agonist ivuxolimab in advanced cancers. Libraries were prepared by immunoSEQ multiplex PCR; TCRdb keeps only in-frame clonotypes and omits some of them. The table shows around 60,000 clones, with approximately 85% occurring only once. This specimen was CD4+ or CD8+ T cells sorted from blood, taken in a trial of the OX40 agonist ivuxolimab. The receptors were sampled from an adult with an advanced solid tumor such as melanoma, head and neck, liver or kidney cancer. CDR3s include the opening cysteine and the closing phenylalanine or tryptophan. The D gene is left open where the match is weak. Only some rows state a clone size, as once, few, many or a class for expanded clones.

CDR3 length: 14
V gene: TRBV28
J gene: TRBJ1-2
D gene: NA
clone size: NA
CDR3 DNA: TGTGCCAGCAGTTTTGATGACAGGCAGCAGGACTACACCTTC
CDR3 protein: CASSFDDRQQDYTF

CDR3 length: 15
V gene: TRBV27
J gene: TRBJ2-6
D gene: NA
clone size: NA
CDR3 DNA: TGTGCCAGCAGTATAACTAACTCTGGGGCCAACGTCCTGACTTTC
CDR3 protein: CASSITNSGANVLTF

CDR3 length: 13
V gene: TRBV18
J gene: TRBJ1-2
D gene: NA
clone size: NA
CDR3 DNA: TGTGCCAGCTCACCAGAGAGCCTAAATGGCTACACCTTC
CDR3 protein: CASSPESLNGYTF

CDR3 length: 14
V gene: TRBV5-1
J gene: TRBJ2-3
D gene: TRBD1
clone size: NA
CDR3 DNA: TGCGCCAGCAGCGCGGACAGGGGAGCAGATACGCAGTATTTT
CDR3 protein: CASSADRGADTQYF

CDR3 length: 14
V gene: TRBV29-1
J gene: TRBJ2-1
D gene: NA
clone size: once
CDR3 DNA: TGCAGCGCCCCGAGGGCGAGCTCCTACAATGAGCAGTTCTTC
CDR3 protein: CSAPRASSYNEQFF

CDR3 length: 14
V gene: TRBV6-5
J gene: TRBJ1-4
D gene: TRBD1
clone size: NA
CDR3 DNA: TGTGCCAGCAGTTACGCCGGGACAGCAGGAAAACTGTTTTTT
CDR3 protein: CASSYAGTAGKLFF

CDR3 length: 15
V gene: TRBV7-9
J gene: TRBJ2-3
D gene: TRBD1
clone size: NA
CDR3 DNA: TGTGCCAGCAGCTTCACAGGGGCGCGAACAGATACGCAGTATTTT
CDR3 protein: CASSFTGARTDTQYF

CDR3 length: 17
V gene: TRBV4-2
J gene: TRBJ2-4
D gene: NA
clone size: NA
CDR3 DNA: TGTGCCAGCAGCCAAAGAGAGGGGTCCAGGGGAGAAAACATTCAGTACTTC
CDR3 protein: CASSQREGSRGENIQYF

CDR3 length: 13
V gene: TRBV7-6
J gene: TRBJ2-6
D gene: NA
clone size: once
CDR3 DNA: TGTGCCAGCAGCCCATCCGGGGCCAACGTCCTGACTTTC
CDR3 protein: CASSPSGANVLTF

CDR3 length: 14
V gene: TRBV27
J gene: TRBJ1-1
D gene: NA
clone size: NA
CDR3 DNA: TGTGCCAGCAGTTGGGTAGGGGGGAACACTGAAGCTTTCTTT
CDR3 protein: CASSWVGGNTEAFF

CDR3 length: 14
V gene: TRBV28
J gene: TRBJ2-3
D gene: NA
clone size: NA
CDR3 DNA: TGTGCCAGCAGTTCCCCAGAGTACACAGATACGCAGTATTTT
CDR3 protein: CASSSPEYTDTQYF

CDR3 length: 14
V gene: TRBV6-6
J gene: TRBJ2-7
D gene: NA
clone size: NA
CDR3 DNA: TGTGCCAGCAGCCTGGGCCAGCTAACCTACGAGCAGTACTTC
CDR3 protein: CASSLGQLTYEQYF

CDR3 length: 15
V gene: TRBV27
J gene: TRBJ2-2
D gene: TRBD1
clone size: NA
CDR3 DNA: TGTGCCAGCAGTTCGGGACAGGTGAACACCGGGGAGCTGTTTTTT
CDR3 protein: CASSSGQVNTGELFF

CDR3 length: 16
V gene: TRBV7-2
J gene: TRBJ2-3
D gene: TRBD2
clone size: NA
CDR3 DNA: TGTGCCAGCAGCTTCCCTGGGGGGGGACCCACAGATACGCAGTATTTT
CDR3 protein: CASSFPGGGPTDTQYF

CDR3 length: 17
V gene: TRBV2
J gene: TRBJ2-1
D gene: TRBD2
clone size: NA
CDR3 DNA: TGTGCCAGCAGTGAATTGACTAGCGGGGGGGTTGGTGGTGAGCAGTTCTTC
CDR3 protein: CASSELTSGGVGGEQFF

CDR3 length: 15
V gene: TRBV7-3
J gene: TRBJ2-1
D gene: TRBD1
clone size: NA
CDR3 DNA: TGTGCCAGCAGCTTAAACCCGGGACAGGGCGGGGAGCAGTTCTTC
CDR3 protein: CASSLNPGQGGEQFF

CDR3 length: 11
V gene: TRBV27
J gene: TRBJ1-2
D gene: NA
clone size: NA
CDR3 DNA: TGTGCCACCGGAAGGGGAGCAGGCTACACCTTC
CDR3 protein: CATGRGAGYTF

CDR3 length: 16
V gene: TRBV7-3
J gene: TRBJ2-1
D gene: TRBD1
clone size: NA
CDR3 DNA: TGTGCCAGCAGCTTAAATGGACAGGGGTCCTACAATGAGCAGTTCTTC
CDR3 protein: CASSLNGQGSYNEQFF

CDR3 length: 16
V gene: TRBV14
J gene: TRBJ2-1
D gene: TRBD2
clone size: NA
CDR3 DNA: TGTGCCAGCAGCCAAGGCTCTAGCGGGATAAACAATGAGCAGTTCTTC
CDR3 protein: CASSQGSSGINNEQFF

CDR3 length: 13
V gene: TRBV28
J gene: TRBJ2-5
D gene: NA
clone size: NA
CDR3 DNA: TGTGCCAGCAATTCTGGACAGCAAGAGACCCAGTACTTC
CDR3 protein: CASNSGQQETQYF

CDR3 length: 15
V gene: TRBV6-1
J gene: TRBJ2-7
D gene: NA
clone size: NA
CDR3 DNA: TGTGCCAGCAGTGAAGTATGGGGTAAGGCTTCCGAGCAGTACTTC
CDR3 protein: CASSEVWGKASEQYF

CDR3 length: 12
V gene: TRBV5-4
J gene: TRBJ1-1
D gene: TRBD1
clone size: NA
CDR3 DNA: TGTGCCAGCAGCTATGGGACAGGGGATGCTTTCTTT
CDR3 protein: CASSYGTGDAFF

CDR3 length: 16
V gene: TRBV5-6
J gene: TRBJ2-7
D gene: NA
clone size: NA
CDR3 DNA: TGTGCCAGCTCCGAAGATGGAGTTGCTCCATCCTACGAGCAGTACTTC
CDR3 protein: CASSEDGVAPSYEQYF

CDR3 length: 16
V gene: TRBV15
J gene: TRBJ2-7
D gene: NA
clone size: once
CDR3 DNA: TGTGCCACCAGCAGGGATAGGACGACTAGCTCCTACGAGCAGTACTTC
CDR3 protein: CATSRDRTTSSYEQYF

CDR3 length: 13
V gene: TRBV5-1
J gene: TRBJ1-1
D gene: NA
clone size: NA
CDR3 DNA: TGCGCCAGCATGATGCTGATGAACACTGAAGCTTTCTTT
CDR3 protein: CASMMLMNTEAFF

CDR3 length: 14
V gene: TRBV28
J gene: TRBJ2-7
D gene: NA
clone size: NA
CDR3 DNA: TGTGCCAGCAGTTCAGCGACAGGCTCCTACGAGCAGTACTTC
CDR3 protein: CASSSATGSYEQYF

CDR3 length: 13
V gene: TRBV4-3
J gene: TRBJ1-5
D gene: NA
clone size: few
CDR3 DNA: TGCGCCAGCAGCCAGGTATATGGTCAGCCCCAGCATTTT
CDR3 protein: CASSQVYGQPQHF

CDR3 length: 16
V gene: TRBV6-6
J gene: TRBJ2-7
D gene: TRBD2
clone size: NA
CDR3 DNA: TGTGCCAGCAGTCTCGGACTAGCGAGACTCTCGGACGAGCAGTACTTC
CDR3 protein: CASSLGLARLSDEQYF

CDR3 length: 17
V gene: TRBV7-9
J gene: TRBJ2-7
D gene: NA
clone size: NA
CDR3 DNA: TGTGCCAGCAGCTTAGTTATTTTAGGGGAGATCTCCTACGAGCAGTACTTC
CDR3 protein: CASSLVILGEISYEQYF

CDR3 length: 16
V gene: TRBV4-1
J gene: TRBJ1-2
D gene: NA
clone size: few
CDR3 DNA: TGCGCCAGCAGCCAAGATTTTTCGGGGGTCTACTATGGCTACACCTTC
CDR3 protein: CASSQDFSGVYYGYTF

CDR3 length: 14
V gene: TRBV27
J gene: TRBJ1-2
D gene: TRBD1
clone size: NA
CDR3 DNA: TGTGCCAGCAGATACCGGACAGGCGGGAATGGCTACACCTTC
CDR3 protein: CASRYRTGGNGYTF

CDR3 length: 13
V gene: TRBV7-6
J gene: TRBJ2-7
D gene: TRBD1
clone size: NA
CDR3 DNA: TGTGCCAGCAGCTTAACAGGGGCCTACGAGCAGTACTTC
CDR3 protein: CASSLTGAYEQYF

CDR3 length: 16
V gene: TRBV7-9
J gene: TRBJ2-7
D gene: NA
clone size: NA
CDR3 DNA: TGTGCCAGCAGCTCCACGACAGGTACGGTCTCATACGAGCAGTACTTC
CDR3 protein: CASSSTTGTVSYEQYF